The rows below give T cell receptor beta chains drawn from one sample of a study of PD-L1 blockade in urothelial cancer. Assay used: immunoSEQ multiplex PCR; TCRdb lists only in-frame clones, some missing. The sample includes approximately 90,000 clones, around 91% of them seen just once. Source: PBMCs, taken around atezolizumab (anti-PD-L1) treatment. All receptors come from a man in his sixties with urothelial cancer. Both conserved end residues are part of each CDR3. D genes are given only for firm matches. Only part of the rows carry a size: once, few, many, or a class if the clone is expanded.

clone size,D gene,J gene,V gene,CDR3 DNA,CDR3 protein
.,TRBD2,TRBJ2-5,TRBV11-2,TGTGCCAGCAGCTTACTAGCGGGGGGGGTTTCCGAGACCCAGTACTTC,CASSLLAGGVSETQYF
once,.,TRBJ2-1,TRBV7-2,TGTGCCAGCAGCCAGACTTCGAGCTCCTACAATGAGCAGTTCTTC,CASSQTSSSYNEQFF
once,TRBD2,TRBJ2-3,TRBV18,TGTGCCAGCTCATTCCGACTAGCGGGAGGGCAGGGCACAGATACGCAGTATTTT,CASSFRLAGGQGTDTQYF
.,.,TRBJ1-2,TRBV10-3,TGTGCCATCAGTGAGGACAGCAACTATGGCTACACCTTC,CAISEDSNYGYTF
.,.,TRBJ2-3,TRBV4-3,TGCGCCAGCAGCCAAGATTTCGGGGGTCCAGATACGCAGTATTTT,CASSQDFGGPDTQYF
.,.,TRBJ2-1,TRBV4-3,TGCGCCAGCAGCCAAGAAGGCGGCAGGGCAGGGGACTACAATGAGCAGTTCTTC,CASSQEGGRAGDYNEQFF
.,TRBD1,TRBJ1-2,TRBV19,TGTGCCACAACGGACAGGAACTATGGCTACACCTTC,CATTDRNYGYTF
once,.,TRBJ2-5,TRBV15,TGTGCCACCAGCACGGGTTATCAAGAGACCCAGTACTTC,CATSTGYQETQYF
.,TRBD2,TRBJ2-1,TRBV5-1,TGCGCCAGCAGCCCGGGGGGGACTAGCTCTCAGTTCTTC,CASSPGGTSSQFF
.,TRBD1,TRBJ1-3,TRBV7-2,TGTGCCAGCAGCGCAACAGGGGGGGGACTCTCTGGAAACACCATATATTTT,CASSATGGGLSGNTIYF
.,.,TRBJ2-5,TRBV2,TGTGCCAAGGAGGTGGCCCCGCATGTGGAGACCCAGTACTTC,CAKEVAPHVETQYF
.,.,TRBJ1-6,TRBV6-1,TGTGCCAGCAGCGAACGGACAGTCTATAATTCACCCCTCCACTTT,CASSERTVYNSPLHF
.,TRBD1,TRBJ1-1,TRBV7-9,TGTGCCAGCAGCTTGGCAGGGGGGGCTTTCTTT,CASSLAGGAFF
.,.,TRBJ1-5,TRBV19,TGTGCTACCAGGGAGGGGGGAGGAAGCAATCAGCCCCAGCATTTT,CATREGGGSNQPQHF
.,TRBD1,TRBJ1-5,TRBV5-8,TGTGCCAGCAGCTTGGGACAGGGGGTTTATCAGCCCCAGCATTTT,CASSLGQGVYQPQHF
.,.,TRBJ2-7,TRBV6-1,TGTGCCAGCAGTGAGGCAGGGCAGCCCCCCTACGAGCAGTACTTC,CASSEAGQPPYEQYF
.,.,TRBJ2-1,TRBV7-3,TGTGCCAGCAGCTTAGGGCTCGTCTCCTACAATGAGCAGTTCTTC,CASSLGLVSYNEQFF
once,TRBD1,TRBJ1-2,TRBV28,TGTGCCAGCAGTTTGACAGGGGGATTGGGCTACACCTTC,CASSLTGGLGYTF
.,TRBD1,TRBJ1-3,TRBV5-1,TGCGCCAGCAGCCCCGGGACAGAGGGAAACACCATATATTTT,CASSPGTEGNTIYF
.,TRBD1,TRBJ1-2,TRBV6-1,TGTGCCAGCAGGACAGGGCTTAACTATGGCTACACCTTC,CASRTGLNYGYTF
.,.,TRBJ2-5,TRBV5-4,TGTGCCAGCAGCCTAGCCCTCTCCAGGGGGACCCAGTACTTC,CASSLALSRGTQYF
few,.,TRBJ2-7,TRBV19,TGTGCCAGTAGTATAGATTTCGGCAGGGTGTACGAGCAGTACTTC,CASSIDFGRVYEQYF
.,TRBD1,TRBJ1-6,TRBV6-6,TGTGCCAGCAGTTCCCCGACAGGGAACAATTCACCCCTCCACTTT,CASSSPTGNNSPLHF
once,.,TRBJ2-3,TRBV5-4,TGTGCCAGCAGCAGCGGACAGAAACATAGCACAGATACGCAGTATTTT,CASSSGQKHSTDTQYF
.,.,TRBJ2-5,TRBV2,TGTGCCAGCAGCGGCAGGGGGGAGGACCAAGAGACCCAGTACTTC,CASSGRGEDQETQYF
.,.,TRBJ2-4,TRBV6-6,TGTGCCAGCAGTGTTGTGGAGTTGGGCAAAAACATTCAGTACTTC,CASSVVELGKNIQYF
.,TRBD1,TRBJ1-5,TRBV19,TGTGCCAGTAGTATAGATACAGGGACAGGGGGTTTTCAGCCCCAGCATTTT,CASSIDTGTGGFQPQHF
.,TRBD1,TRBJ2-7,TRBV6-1,TGTGCCAGCAGTCCTGCAGGGGGCGCTTACGAGCAGTACTTC,CASSPAGGAYEQYF
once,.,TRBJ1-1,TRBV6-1,TGTGCCAGCAGTCTAGCGGGTTGGCAGACTGAAGCTTTCTTT,CASSLAGWQTEAFF
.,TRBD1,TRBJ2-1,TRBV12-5,TGTGCTAGTGGGCACAGGGGCAATGAGCAGTTCTTC,CASGHRGNEQFF
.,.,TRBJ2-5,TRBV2,TGTGCCATCGTGCGATCAGGGGTTGGAGAGACCCAGTACTTC,CAIVRSGVGETQYF
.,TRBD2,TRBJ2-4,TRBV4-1,TGCGCCAGCAGCCCCGTGGGGGGACTAGCGGGGGAGGCCGCCAAAAACATTCAGTACTTC,CASSPVGGLAGEAAKNIQYF
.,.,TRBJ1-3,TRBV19,TGTGCCAGTAGTAGAGGGAGCTCTGGAAACACCATATATTTT,CASSRGSSGNTIYF
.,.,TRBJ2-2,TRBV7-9,TGTGCCAGCAGCTTGGGGGGGAACACCGGGGAGCTGTTTTTT,CASSLGGNTGELFF
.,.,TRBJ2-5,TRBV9,TGTGCCAGCAGCACTCGGTTTACCCCCCAAGAGACCCAGTACTTC,CASSTRFTPQETQYF
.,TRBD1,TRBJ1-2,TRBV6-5,TGTGCCAGCAGTATAAGGACAGGGGCCCCTTATGGCTACACCTTC,CASSIRTGAPYGYTF